Given below is one T cell receptor beta chain in context. Its specificity is unknown. Germline values: CDR1 SGHRS, CDR2 YFSETQ. V was clipped by 1 base and J by 7 bases, with 11 bases between them. The CDR3 consists of 13 residues. The sample originates from a study of cytotoxic CD8 clonotypes in ibrutinib-treated CLL. Whole-study context: Of the patients, eleven to twelve were relapsed/refractory, some 15 treatment-naive and about 17 IGHV unmutated. Response samples were taken after a median roughly twelve months of treatment, range 6 to 36.

With sequencing, the targeted depth ranged from 1 in 200,000 to 1 in 1 million T cells. Assay used: immunoSEQ multiplex PCR; TCRdb lists only in-frame clones, some missing. The sample lists tens of thousands of clones; roughly nine tenths were seen once. Study-wide results and limits: Baseline clonality, higher than in age-matched healthy donors, tracked circulating CD8+ T-cell counts.

The specimen was PBMCs, collected after 12 months of ibrutinib treatment. The clonotype comes from a human donor with chronic lymphocytic leukemia. The genes are TRBV5-1 and TRBJ1-2; D is possibly TRBD1 (5 bases). The CDR3 DNA reads TGCGCCAGCAGCTTGTACCAGGGCTCTGGCTACACCTTC. It specifies CASSLYQGSGYTF.